Sequencing of this T cell receptor (beta chain) was carried out in a study of type 1 regulatory T cells. Study details: An in vitro protocol generated T-allo10, a Tr1-enriched, alloantigen-specific CD4 T cell product.

About this clonotype: Its antigen is as yet unknown.

Regarding the study as a whole: Compared with non-Tr1 cells, Tr1 cells showed a narrower TCR repertoire.

Germline-derived CDR1 and CDR2 are MNHEY and SVGAGI. The V and J ends lost 6 bases and 3 bases respectively, with 20 bases between them. The CDR3 has 16 residues. Using its own MiXCR run on the reads, TCRdb lists one record per CDR3 protein. Of tens of thousands of distinct CDR3 sequences listed, 60% to 65% were seen once; the top ten hold over 1.5%. This clonotype originated in a human donor in good health. The chain is built from TRBV6-5 and TRBJ1-2, with D perhaps TRBD1 (6 bases). The material sequenced was cultured non-Tr1 T cells, either the whole culture or a sorted T cell fraction (not recorded which). This CDR3 is CASSSSRGHGDYGYTF. DNA for the CDR3: TGTGCCAGCAGCTCGAGCAGGGGCCACGGTGACTATGGCTACACCTTC.